This T cell receptor (beta chain) was sequenced during a study of blood T cell repertoires in COVID-19. Study details: The samples span acute and convalescent COVID-19 from the United States, Italy and Spain. T cells, B-cell-depleted T cells, or PBMCs supplied cDNA or gDNA.

The authors' processing: Using reference gene primer amplification, nucleated cell counts were estimated. Here immunoSEQ multiplex PCR was the method, and the copy in TCRdb shows in-frame clones only, minus some. That table supplies the V and J calls and clone size; D and trimming were determined from the DNA. This sample yields approximately 100,000 clones, of which roughly 92% are seen a single time; approximately 5.7% belongs to the top ten. The sequence was obtained from a man aged 45 to 65 with active COVID-19. The source material was peripheral blood.

This CDR3 is CASSLGQPNSGANVLTF. DNA for the CDR3: TGTGCCAGCAGCCTAGGACAGCCCAACTCTGGGGCCAACGTCCTGACTTTC. The chain combines TRBV14 with TRBJ2-6, with D maybe TRBD1 (6 bases). The CDR3 covers 17 residues. Trimming stripped 4 bases from V and 0 bases from J, with 13 bases between. From germline, CDR1 is SGHDN and CDR2 FVKESK.